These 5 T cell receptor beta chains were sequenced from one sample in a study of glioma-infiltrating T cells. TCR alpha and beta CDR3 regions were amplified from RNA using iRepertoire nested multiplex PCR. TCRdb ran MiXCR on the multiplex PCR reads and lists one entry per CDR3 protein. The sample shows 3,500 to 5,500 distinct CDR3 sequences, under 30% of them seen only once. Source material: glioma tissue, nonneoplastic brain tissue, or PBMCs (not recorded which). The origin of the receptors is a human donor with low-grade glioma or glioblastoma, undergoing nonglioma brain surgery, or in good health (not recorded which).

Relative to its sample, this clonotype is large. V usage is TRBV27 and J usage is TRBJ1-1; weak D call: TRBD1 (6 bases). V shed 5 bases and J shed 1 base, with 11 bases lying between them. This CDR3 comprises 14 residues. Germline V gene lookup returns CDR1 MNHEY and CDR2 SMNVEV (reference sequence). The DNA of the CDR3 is TGTGCCAGCAGTCCCTGGACAGAGAACACTGAAGCTTTCTTT. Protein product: CASSPWTENTEAFF.

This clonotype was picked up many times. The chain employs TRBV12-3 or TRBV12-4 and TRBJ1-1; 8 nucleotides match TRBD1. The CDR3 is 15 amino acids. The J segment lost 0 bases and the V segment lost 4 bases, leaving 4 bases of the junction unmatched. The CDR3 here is CASSSGTGLNTEAFF. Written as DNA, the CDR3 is TGTGCCAGCAGTTCTGGGACAGGCTTGAACACTGAAGCTTTCTTT.

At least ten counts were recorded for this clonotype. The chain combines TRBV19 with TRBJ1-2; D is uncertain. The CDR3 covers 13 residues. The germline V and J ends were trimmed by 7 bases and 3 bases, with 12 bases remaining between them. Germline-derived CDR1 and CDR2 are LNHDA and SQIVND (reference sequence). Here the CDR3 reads CASIDSEYYGYTF. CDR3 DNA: TGTGCCAGTATTGATTCGGAATACTATGGCTACACCTTC.

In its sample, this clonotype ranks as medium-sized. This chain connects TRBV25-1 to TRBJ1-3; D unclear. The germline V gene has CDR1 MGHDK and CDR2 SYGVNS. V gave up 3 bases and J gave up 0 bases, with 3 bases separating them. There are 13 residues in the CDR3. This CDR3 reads CASSEDSGNTIYF. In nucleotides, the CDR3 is TGTGCCAGCAGTGAGGACTCTGGAAACACCATATATTTT.

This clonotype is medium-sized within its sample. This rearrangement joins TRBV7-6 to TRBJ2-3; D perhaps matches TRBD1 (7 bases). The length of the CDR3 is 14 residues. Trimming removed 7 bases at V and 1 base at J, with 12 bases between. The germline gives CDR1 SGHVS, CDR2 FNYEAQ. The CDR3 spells CASTRRGGTDTQYF. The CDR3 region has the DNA TGTGCCAGCACCCGCAGGGGGGGCACAGATACGCAGTATTTT.